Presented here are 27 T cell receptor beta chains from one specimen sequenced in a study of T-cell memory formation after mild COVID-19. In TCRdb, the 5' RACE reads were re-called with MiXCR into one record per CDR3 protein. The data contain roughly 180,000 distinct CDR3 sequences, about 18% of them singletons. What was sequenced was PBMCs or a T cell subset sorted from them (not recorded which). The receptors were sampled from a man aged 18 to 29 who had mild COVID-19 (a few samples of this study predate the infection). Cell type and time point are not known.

This CDR3 is CASSLAGKVDTQYF. Here the CDR3 DNA reads TGTGCCAGCAGCTTAGCAGGGAAGGTAGATACGCAGTATTTT. V is TRBV7-9 and J is TRBJ2-3; unclear D gene. The CDR3 sequence is 14 residues long. V dropped 0 bases and J dropped 5 bases, with 9 bases sitting between them. Germline V gene sequence: CDR1 SEHNR, CDR2 FQNEAQ (reference sequence).

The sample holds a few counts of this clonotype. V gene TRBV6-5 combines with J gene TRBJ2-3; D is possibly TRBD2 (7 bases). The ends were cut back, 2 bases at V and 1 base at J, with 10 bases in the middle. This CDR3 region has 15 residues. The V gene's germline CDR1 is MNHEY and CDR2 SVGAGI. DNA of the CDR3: TGTGCCAGCAGTTACGGGGGGGCCCGCACAGATACGCAGTATTTT. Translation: CASSYGGARTDTQYF.

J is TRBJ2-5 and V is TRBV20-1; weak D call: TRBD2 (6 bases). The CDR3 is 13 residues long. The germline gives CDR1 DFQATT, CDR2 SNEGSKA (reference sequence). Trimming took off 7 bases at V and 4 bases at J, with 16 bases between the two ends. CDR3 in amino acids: CSGGDWKGETQYF. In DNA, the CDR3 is TGCAGTGGGGGGGACTGGAAGGGAGAGACCCAGTACTTC.

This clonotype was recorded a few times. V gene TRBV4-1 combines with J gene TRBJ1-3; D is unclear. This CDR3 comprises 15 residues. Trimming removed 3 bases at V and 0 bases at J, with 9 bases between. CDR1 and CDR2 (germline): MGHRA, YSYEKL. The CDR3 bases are TGCGCCAGCAGCCACGGCCATACCTCTGGAAACACCATATATTTT. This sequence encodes CASSHGHTSGNTIYF.

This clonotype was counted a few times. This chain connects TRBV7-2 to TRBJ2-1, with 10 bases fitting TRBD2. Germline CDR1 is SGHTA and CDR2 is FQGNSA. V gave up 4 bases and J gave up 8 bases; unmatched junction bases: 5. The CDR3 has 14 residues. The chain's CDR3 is CASSSQSGGDEQFF. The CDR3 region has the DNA TGTGCCAGCAGCTCCCAAAGCGGGGGGGATGAGCAGTTCTTC.

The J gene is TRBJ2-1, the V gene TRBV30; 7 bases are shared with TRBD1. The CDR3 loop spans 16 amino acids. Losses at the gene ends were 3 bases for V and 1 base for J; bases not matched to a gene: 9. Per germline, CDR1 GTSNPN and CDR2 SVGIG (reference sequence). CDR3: CAWSRRGSQSYNEQFF. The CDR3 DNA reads TGTGCCTGGAGCCGCAGGGGGTCGCAGTCCTACAATGAGCAGTTCTTC.

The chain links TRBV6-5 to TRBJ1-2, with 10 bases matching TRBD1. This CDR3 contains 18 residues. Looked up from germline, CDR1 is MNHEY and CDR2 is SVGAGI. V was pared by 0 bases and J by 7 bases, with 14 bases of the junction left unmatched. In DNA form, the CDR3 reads TGTGCCAGCAGTTACTCCGTCCTCCCGGGACAGGGGACGGGTGGCTACACCTTC. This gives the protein CASSYSVLPGQGTGGYTF.

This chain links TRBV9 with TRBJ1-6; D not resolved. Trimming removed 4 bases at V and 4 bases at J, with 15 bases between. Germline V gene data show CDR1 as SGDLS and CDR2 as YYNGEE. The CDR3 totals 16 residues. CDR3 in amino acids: CASSSAAEVYNSPLHF. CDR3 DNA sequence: TGTGCCAGCAGCTCGGCGGCAGAGGTATATAATTCACCCCTCCACTTT. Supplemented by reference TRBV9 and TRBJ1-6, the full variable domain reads DSGVTQTPKHLITATGQRVTLRCSPRSGDLSVYWYQQSLDQGLQFLIQYYNGEERAKGNILERFSAQQFPDLHSELNLSSLELGDSALYFCASSSAAEVYNSPLHFGNGTRLTVT.

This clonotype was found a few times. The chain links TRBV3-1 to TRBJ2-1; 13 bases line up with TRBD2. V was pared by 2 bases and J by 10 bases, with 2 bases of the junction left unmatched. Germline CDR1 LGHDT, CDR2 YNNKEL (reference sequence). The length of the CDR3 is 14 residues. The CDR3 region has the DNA TGTGCCAGCAGCCAACCGGGACTAGCGGGGGAGCAGTTCTTC. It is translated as CASSQPGLAGEQFF.

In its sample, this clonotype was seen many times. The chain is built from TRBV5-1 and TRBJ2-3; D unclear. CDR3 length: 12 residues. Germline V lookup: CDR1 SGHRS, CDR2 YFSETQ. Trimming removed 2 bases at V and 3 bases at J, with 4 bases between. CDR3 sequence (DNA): TGCGCCAGCAGCTTCAATACAGATACGCAGTATTTT. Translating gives CASSFNTDTQYF.

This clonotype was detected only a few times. The CDR3 loop is CASSRDSEAFF. The CDR3 region has the DNA TGTGCCAGTAGCAGGGACTCTGAAGCTTTCTTT. The chain couples TRBV19 to TRBJ1-1; D is perhaps TRBD1 (5 bases). Germline loops: CDR1 LNHDA, CDR2 SQIVND (reference sequence). V was clipped by 6 bases and J by 6 bases, with 8 bases between them. There are 11 residues in the CDR3.

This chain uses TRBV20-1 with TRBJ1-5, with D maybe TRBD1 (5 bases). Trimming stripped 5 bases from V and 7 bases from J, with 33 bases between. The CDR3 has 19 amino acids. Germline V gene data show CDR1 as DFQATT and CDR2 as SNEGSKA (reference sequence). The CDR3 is CSASQGGSGSGVRMQPQHF. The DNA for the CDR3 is TGCAGTGCTTCCCAAGGAGGATCAGGGAGTGGGGTACGCATGCAGCCCCAGCATTTT.

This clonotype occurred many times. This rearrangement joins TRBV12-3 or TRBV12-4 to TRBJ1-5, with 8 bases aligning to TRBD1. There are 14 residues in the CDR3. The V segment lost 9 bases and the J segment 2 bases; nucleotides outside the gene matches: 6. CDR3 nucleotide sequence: TGTGCCAGTCAGGGGGCAGGGCGCAATCAGCCCCAGCATTTT. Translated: CASQGAGRNQPQHF.

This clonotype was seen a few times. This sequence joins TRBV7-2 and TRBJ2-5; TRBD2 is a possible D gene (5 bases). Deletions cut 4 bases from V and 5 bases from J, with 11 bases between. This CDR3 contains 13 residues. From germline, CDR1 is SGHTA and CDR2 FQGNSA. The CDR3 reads CASSSGGWETQYF. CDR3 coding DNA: TGTGCCAGCAGCTCCGGAGGATGGGAGACCCAGTACTTC.

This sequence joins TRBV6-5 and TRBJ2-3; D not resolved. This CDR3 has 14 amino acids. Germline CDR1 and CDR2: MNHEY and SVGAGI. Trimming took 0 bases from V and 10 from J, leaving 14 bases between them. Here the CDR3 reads CASSYSMLRDPQYF. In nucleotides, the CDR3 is TGTGCCAGCAGTTACTCGATGTTAAGGGATCCGCAGTATTTT.

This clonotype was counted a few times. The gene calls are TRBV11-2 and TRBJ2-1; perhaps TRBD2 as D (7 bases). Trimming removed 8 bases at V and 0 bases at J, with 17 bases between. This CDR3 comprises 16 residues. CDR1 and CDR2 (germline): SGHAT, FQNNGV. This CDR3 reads CASLGGGKSSYNEQFF. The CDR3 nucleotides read TGTGCCAGCCTCGGCGGGGGCAAAAGCTCCTACAATGAGCAGTTCTTC.

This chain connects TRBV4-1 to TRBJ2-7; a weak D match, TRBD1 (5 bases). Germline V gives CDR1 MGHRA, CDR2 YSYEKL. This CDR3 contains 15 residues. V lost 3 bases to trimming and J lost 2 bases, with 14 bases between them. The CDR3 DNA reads TGCGCCAGCAGCCAGGGATGGGGCTCCGCCTACGAGCAGTACGTC. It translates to CASSQGWGSAYEQYV.

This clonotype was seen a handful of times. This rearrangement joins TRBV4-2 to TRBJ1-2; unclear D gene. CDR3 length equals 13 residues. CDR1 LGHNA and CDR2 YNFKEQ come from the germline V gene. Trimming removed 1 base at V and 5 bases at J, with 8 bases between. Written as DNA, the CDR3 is TGTGCCAGCAGCCAAGGAGCGGATTATGGCTACACCTTC. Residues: CASSQGADYGYTF.

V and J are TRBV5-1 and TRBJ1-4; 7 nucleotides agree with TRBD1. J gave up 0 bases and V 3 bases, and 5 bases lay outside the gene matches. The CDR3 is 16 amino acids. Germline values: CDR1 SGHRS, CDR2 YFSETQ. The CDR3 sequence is CASSSGTAATNEKLFF. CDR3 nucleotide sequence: TGCGCCAGCAGCTCCGGGACAGCCGCAACTAATGAAAAACTGTTTTTT.

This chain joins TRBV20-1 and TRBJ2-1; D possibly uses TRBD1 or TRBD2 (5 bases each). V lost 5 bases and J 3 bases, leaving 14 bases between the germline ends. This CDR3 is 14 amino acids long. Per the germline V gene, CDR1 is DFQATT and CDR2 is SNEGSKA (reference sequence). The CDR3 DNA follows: TGCAGTGCTCAACCCGGGGCACTCTACAATGAGCAGTTCTTC. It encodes CSAQPGALYNEQFF.

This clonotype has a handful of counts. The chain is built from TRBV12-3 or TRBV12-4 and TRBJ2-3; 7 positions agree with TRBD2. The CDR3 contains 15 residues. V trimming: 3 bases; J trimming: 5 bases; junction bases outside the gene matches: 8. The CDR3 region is CASSFEGLREDTQYF. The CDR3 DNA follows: TGTGCCAGCAGTTTCGAGGGACTAAGAGAAGATACGCAGTATTTT.

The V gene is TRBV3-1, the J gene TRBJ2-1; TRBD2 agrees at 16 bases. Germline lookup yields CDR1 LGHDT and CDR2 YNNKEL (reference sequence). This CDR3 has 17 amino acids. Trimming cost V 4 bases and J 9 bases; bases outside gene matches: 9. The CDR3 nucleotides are TGTGCCAGCAGCCCCCAGGGGACTAGCGGGGGGGTTAGTGAGCAGTTCTTC. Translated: CASSPQGTSGGVSEQFF.

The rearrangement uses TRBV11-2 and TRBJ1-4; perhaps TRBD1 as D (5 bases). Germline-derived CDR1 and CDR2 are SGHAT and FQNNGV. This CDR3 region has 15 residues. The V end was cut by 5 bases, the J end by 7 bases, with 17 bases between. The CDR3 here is CASSPPGGRGEKLFF. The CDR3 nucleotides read TGTGCCAGCAGCCCCCCAGGAGGTAGGGGTGAAAAACTGTTTTTT.

CDR3 in amino acids: CASSQDRLAAQETQYF. CDR3 bases: TGTGCCAGCAGCCAAGATCGTCTAGCGGCTCAAGAGACCCAGTACTTC. The V call is TRBV4-2, the J call TRBJ2-5, with 7 positions matching TRBD2. This CDR3 has 16 residues. V gave up 0 bases and J gave up 2 bases; unmatched junction bases: 6. The germline V gene has CDR1 LGHNA and CDR2 YNFKEQ.

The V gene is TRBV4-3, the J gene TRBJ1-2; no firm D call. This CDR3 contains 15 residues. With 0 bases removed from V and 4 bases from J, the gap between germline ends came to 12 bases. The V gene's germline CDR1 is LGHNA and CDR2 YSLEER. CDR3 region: CASSQDVLGRYGYTF. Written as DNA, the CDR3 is TGCGCCAGCAGCCAAGATGTCTTAGGGCGCTATGGCTACACCTTC.

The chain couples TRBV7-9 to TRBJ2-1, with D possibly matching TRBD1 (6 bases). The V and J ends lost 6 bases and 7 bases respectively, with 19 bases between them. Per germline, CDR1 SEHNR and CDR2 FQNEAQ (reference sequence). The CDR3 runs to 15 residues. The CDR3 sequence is CASSPQGVALNEQFF. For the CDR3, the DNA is TGTGCCAGCAGTCCACAGGGTGTGGCCCTTAATGAGCAGTTCTTC.

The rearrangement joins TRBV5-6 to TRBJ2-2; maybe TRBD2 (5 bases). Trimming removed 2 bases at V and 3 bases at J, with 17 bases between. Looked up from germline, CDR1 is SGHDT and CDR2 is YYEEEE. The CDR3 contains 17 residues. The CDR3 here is CASSLQRVKIHTGELFF. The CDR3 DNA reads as TGTGCCAGCAGCTTACAGAGGGTAAAGATTCACACCGGGGAGCTGTTTTTT.